Shown below are 20 T cell receptor beta chains from a single sample sequenced in a study of cytomegalovirus exposure and HLA in healthy donors. PCR employed 60 Vbeta and 13 Jbeta primers. Some clones are missing from TCRdb's copy, which holds only in-frame ones; the method was immunoSEQ multiplex PCR. Found here are under 200,000 clones, roughly 85% of them singletons; the top ten hold approximately 2.4%. The specimen was PBMCs. Receptors originate from a woman aged 45-59 years in good health and CMV-seronegative.

The chain couples TRBV2 to TRBJ2-7; 9 bases map to TRBD1. The CDR3 is made up of 14 amino acids. Looked up from germline, CDR1 is SNHLY and CDR2 is FYNNEI. V lost 6 bases, J lost 1 base, and 4 bases stayed unmatched. The CDR3 loop reads CASRTGQGSYEQYF. The CDR3 DNA reads TGTGCCAGCAGGACCGGACAGGGGTCCTACGAGCAGTACTTC.

Concerning this clone: The germline gene is not matched at one end of the junction; a read error may be the cause. This rearrangement joins TRBV7-9 to TRBJ2-7, with 8 positions matching TRBD1. The germline V gene encodes CDR1 SEHNR and CDR2 FQNEAQ (reference sequence). The CDR3 consists of 12 residues. The CDR3 region is CSSSYDTGGADF. The CDR3 DNA is TGTTCCAGCAGTTACGATACAGGGGGTGCGGACTTC.

This chain joins TRBV6-1 and TRBJ1-2, with 8 bases that match TRBD1. The CDR3 consists of 14 residues. Trimming cost V 7 bases and J 7 bases; bases outside gene matches: 11. CDR1 MNHNS and CDR2 SASEGT come from the germline V gene. The CDR3 nucleotides are TGTGCCAGCACAACCATCGACAGGGGTTTTGGCTACACCTTC. This codes for CASTTIDRGFGYTF.

CDR3 amino acids: CSLGTSANTGELFF. CDR3 in DNA: TGCAGCTTAGGTACTAGCGCAAACACCGGGGAGCTGTTTTTT. The chain joins TRBV29-1 to TRBJ2-2; 7 nucleotides match TRBD2. CDR1 and CDR2 from the germline V gene are SQVTM and ANQGSEA. The CDR3 runs to 14 residues. The V gene end was trimmed by 8 bases and the J gene end by 2 bases; junction bases not matched to a gene: 8.

This clone has just one count. At one boundary the junction diverges from the germline segment, which might be a read error. CDR3 residues: CSSSHTNQPQHF. The DNA for the CDR3 is TGTTCCAGCAGCCACACCAATCAGCCCCAGCATTTT. V and J are TRBV7-9 and TRBJ1-5, with D unclear. The germline V gene encodes CDR1 SEHNR and CDR2 FQNEAQ (reference sequence). The CDR3 spans 12 residues.

The chain carries TRBV14 and TRBJ2-7; D not resolved. CDR3 length: 14 residues. The V end lost 0 bases, the J end lost 2 bases, and 8 bases lay between the germline ends. Germline lookup yields CDR1 SGHDN and CDR2 FVKESK. The CDR3: CASSQDASTYEQYF. CDR3 nucleotides: TGTGCCAGCAGCCAAGACGCCAGTACCTACGAGCAGTACTTC.

This chain joins TRBV7-9 and TRBJ1-5; 8 bases align to TRBD1. The V gene's germline CDR1 is SEHNR and CDR2 FQNEAQ (reference sequence). This CDR3 comprises 14 residues. V trimming: 3 bases; J trimming: 5 bases; junction bases outside the gene matches: 3. Here the CDR3 DNA reads TGTGCCAGCAGCTTGGCAGGGGGCCATCAGCCCCAGCATTTT. It codes for CASSLAGGHQPQHF.

In this sample, this clone turned up a few times. This chain joins TRBV4-1 and TRBJ1-1; 9 nucleotides align to TRBD1. Germline V CDR1 and CDR2: MGHRA, YSYEKL. The CDR3 has 14 amino acids. Trimming removed 1 base from V and 5 bases from J; junction bases left unmatched: 2. The CDR3 spells CASSQVQGATEAFF. The CDR3, as DNA: TGCGCCAGCAGCCAAGTACAGGGGGCTACTGAAGCTTTCTTT.

V usage is TRBV18 and J usage is TRBJ2-7, with D tentatively TRBD1 (5 bases). The CDR3 is 13 amino acids. Germline V gives CDR1 KGHSH, CDR2 LQKENI. V gave up 3 bases and J gave up 3 bases, with 9 bases separating them. CDR3 sequence: CASSPPQGYEQYF. The CDR3 region has the DNA TGTGCCAGCTCACCCCCCCAGGGCTACGAGCAGTACTTC.

This clone occurred a few times. The chain recombines TRBV7-9 with TRBJ1-2, with TRBD1 matching over 9 bases. J was trimmed by 4 bases and V by 5 bases; bases with no gene match: 8. The CDR3 extends over 15 amino acids. CDR1 SEHNR and CDR2 FQNEAQ come from the germline V gene (reference sequence). The chain's CDR3 is CASSHDRGESYGYTF. The CDR3 coding sequence is TGTGCCAGCAGCCACGACAGGGGGGAATCCTATGGCTACACCTTC.

Turning to this clone: Other DNA sequences in this sample translate to the same CDR3. The rearrangement joins TRBV27 to TRBJ2-1; no clear D. This CDR3 comprises 14 residues. The V end lost 3 bases, the J end lost 0 bases, and 6 bases lay between the germline ends. Germline values: CDR1 MNHEY, CDR2 SMNVEV (reference sequence). DNA for the CDR3: TGTGCCAGCAGTTTGGCAGGCTCCTACAATGAGCAGTTCTTC. Its translation is CASSLAGSYNEQFF.

This chain connects TRBV15 to TRBJ1-3; 7 nucleotides line up with TRBD1. The germline gives CDR1 LNHNV, CDR2 YYDKDF (reference sequence). The CDR3 has 15 amino acids. V dropped 4 bases and J dropped 5; count of bases not matched to a gene: 8. CDR3: CATSTWNRGRNTIYF. In DNA, the CDR3 is TGTGCCACCAGCACCTGGAACAGGGGTAGAAACACCATATATTTT.

The chain combines TRBV5-1 with TRBJ2-2; D is unresolved. CDR3 size: 13 residues. Germline-derived CDR1 and CDR2 are SGHRS and YFSETQ. V lost 3 bases and J lost 1, with 4 bases in between. DNA for the CDR3: TGCGCCAGCAGCTCAGGGAACACCGGGGAGCTGTTTTTT. Amino acids: CASSSGNTGELFF.

This chain uses TRBV19 with TRBJ2-2, with TRBD1 matching over 10 bases. Trimming at V came to 2 bases and at J to 2 bases, leaving 5 bases not matched to a gene. Germline V CDR1 and CDR2: LNHDA, SQIVND (reference sequence). This CDR3 spans 17 amino acids. CDR3 in DNA: TGTGCCAGTAGTATATTTGGGACAGGGGCAAACACCGGGGAGCTGTTTTTT. It encodes CASSIFGTGANTGELFF.

This chain joins TRBV6-1 and TRBJ1-5, with D possibly being TRBD1 (5 bases). The germline V and J ends were trimmed by 1 base and 4 bases, with 8 bases remaining between them. This CDR3 spans 14 amino acids. CDR1 is MNHNS and CDR2 is SASEGT in the germline V gene. The CDR3 nucleotides are TGTGCCAGCAGTGAAGGGCAGGGAAATCAGCCCCAGCATTTT. Its protein product is CASSEGQGNQPQHF.

The chain links TRBV5-1 to TRBJ2-1; no reliable D call. This CDR3 is built from 15 residues. The V end was cut by 3 bases, the J end by 4 bases, with 14 bases between. Germline-derived CDR1 and CDR2 are SGHRS and YFSETQ. CDR3 in amino acids: CASSSELGSYNEQFF. The CDR3 DNA follows: TGCGCCAGCAGCTCTGAACTGGGCTCTTACAATGAGCAGTTCTTC.

The chain employs TRBV29-1 and TRBJ2-1; tentatively, D is TRBD2 (6 bases). The V gene's germline CDR1 is SQVTM and CDR2 ANQGSEA. Between the trimmed V and J ends, which lost 6 bases and 4 bases, there was a span of 16 bases. CDR3 length: 14 residues. CDR3 in DNA: TGCAGCGTCTCTCCCCCTAGCGCATACAATGAGCAGTTCTTC. It specifies CSVSPPSAYNEQFF.

V is TRBV7-8 and J is TRBJ1-2; the match to TRBD1 covers 8 bases. J lost 7 bases, V lost 5 bases, and 6 bases had no gene match. The CDR3 totals 13 residues. CDR1 and CDR2 (germline): SGHVS, FQNEAQ. CDR3 residues: CASSIGQGVGYTF. The CDR3 coding sequence is TGTGCCAGCAGCATTGGACAGGGAGTTGGCTACACCTTC.

The rearrangement links TRBV19 to TRBJ2-7, with TRBD1 as a possible D gene (5 bases). Germline V gene data show CDR1 as LNHDA and CDR2 as SQIVND (reference sequence). Trimming removed 4 bases from V and 8 bases from J, with 15 bases in between. The CDR3 totals 13 residues. CDR3 in DNA: TGTGCCAGTAGTACCTCCTCGGACACACAGCAGTACTTC. It encodes CASSTSSDTQQYF.

The gene calls are TRBV11-2 and TRBJ1-4; maybe TRBD1 (5 bases). CDR1 and CDR2 from the germline V gene are SGHAT and FQNNGV. V was clipped by 0 bases and J by 5 bases, with 10 bases between them. The CDR3 is 15 residues long. Here the CDR3 reads CASSLDPGPNEKLFF. CDR3 in DNA: TGTGCCAGCAGCTTAGATCCAGGGCCCAATGAAAAACTGTTTTTT.